This T cell receptor (beta chain) was observed in a study of response to subunit inactivated influenza vaccine. Each CDR3 protein is one row after TCRdb ran MiXCR on the RT-PCR reads. The sample has about 540,000 distinct CDR3 sequences, around 21% seen once; the top ten hold roughly 2.8%. This clonotype came up a few times. The data were also submitted as part of a second study, on T cells expressing NK-cell markers. That paper states: What made the TCR beta cDNA was 5'RACE template switching with UMIs. HCMV seropositivity marked most of the eight sequenced donors; one was seronegative. The dominant NKG2C+ clonotypes represented about 1.0-7.0% of CD8+ T cells in six donors. Evidence did not settle whether expanded NKG2C+ T cell clones targeted HCMV.

The sample in question was CD4+ T cells sorted from PBMCs, obtained 11 to 12 days after vaccination. The TCR sequence derives from a man aged 50 to 60 who received an inactivated influenza vaccine.

The CDR3 coding sequence is TGTGCCAGCAGTTTCAGCGGCCCCGGGGAGACCCAGTACTTC. This gives the protein CASSFSGPGETQYF. This chain links TRBV12-3 or TRBV12-4 with TRBJ2-5; tentative D call: TRBD2 (5 bases). The CDR3 totals 14 residues. Deletions cut 3 bases from V and 5 bases from J, with 13 bases between.